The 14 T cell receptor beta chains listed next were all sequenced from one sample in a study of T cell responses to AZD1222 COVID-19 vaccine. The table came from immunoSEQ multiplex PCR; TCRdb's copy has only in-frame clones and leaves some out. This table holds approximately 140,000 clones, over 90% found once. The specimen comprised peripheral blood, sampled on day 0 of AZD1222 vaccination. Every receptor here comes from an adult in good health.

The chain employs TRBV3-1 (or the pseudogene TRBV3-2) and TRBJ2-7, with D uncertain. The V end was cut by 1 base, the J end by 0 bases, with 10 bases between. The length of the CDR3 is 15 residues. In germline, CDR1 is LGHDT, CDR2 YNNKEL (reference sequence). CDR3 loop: CASSQGLSGSYEQYF. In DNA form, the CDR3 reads TGTGCCAGCAGCCAAGGTCTTTCCGGCTCCTACGAGCAGTACTTC.

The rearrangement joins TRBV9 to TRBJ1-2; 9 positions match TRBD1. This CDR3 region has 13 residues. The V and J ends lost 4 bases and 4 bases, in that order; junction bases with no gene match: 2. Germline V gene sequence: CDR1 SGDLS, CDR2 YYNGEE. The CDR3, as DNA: TGTGCCAGCAGCCGGACAGGGGTCTATGGCTACACCTTC. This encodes CASSRTGVYGYTF.

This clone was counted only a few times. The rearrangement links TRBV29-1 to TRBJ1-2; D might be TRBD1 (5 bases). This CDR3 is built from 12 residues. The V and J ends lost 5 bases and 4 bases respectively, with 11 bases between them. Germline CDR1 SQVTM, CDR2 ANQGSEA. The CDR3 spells CSVSRVLYGYTF. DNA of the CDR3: TGCAGCGTTTCCAGGGTTCTCTATGGCTACACCTTC.

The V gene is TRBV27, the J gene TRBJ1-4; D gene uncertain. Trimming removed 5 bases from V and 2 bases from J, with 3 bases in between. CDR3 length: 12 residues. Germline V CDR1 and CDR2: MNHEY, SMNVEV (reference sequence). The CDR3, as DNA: TGTGCCAGCAGTGAGACTAATGAAAAACTGTTTTTT. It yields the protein CASSETNEKLFF.

The CDR3 DNA follows: TGTGCCATCAATGACAGGGCCGATCAGCCCCAGCATTTT. It encodes CAINDRADQPQHF. The J gene is TRBJ1-5, the V gene TRBV10-3; 7 bases align to TRBD1. Germline CDR1 ENHRY, CDR2 SYGVKD. The CDR3 has 13 residues. V lost 7 bases, J lost 5 bases, and 5 bases stayed unmatched.

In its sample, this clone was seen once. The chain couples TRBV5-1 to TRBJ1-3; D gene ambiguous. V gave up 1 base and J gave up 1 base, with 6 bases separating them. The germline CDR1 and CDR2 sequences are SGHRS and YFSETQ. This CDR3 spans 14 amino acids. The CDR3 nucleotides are TGCGCCAGCAGCTTGTATGGTTCTGGAAACACCATATATTTT. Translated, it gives CASSLYGSGNTIYF.

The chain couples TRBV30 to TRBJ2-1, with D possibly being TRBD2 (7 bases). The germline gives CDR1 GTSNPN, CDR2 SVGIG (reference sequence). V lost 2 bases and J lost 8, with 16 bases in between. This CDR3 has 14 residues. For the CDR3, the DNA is TGTGCCTGGAGTCTTCTATCGGGGGGCTATGAGCAGTTCTTC. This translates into CAWSLLSGGYEQFF.

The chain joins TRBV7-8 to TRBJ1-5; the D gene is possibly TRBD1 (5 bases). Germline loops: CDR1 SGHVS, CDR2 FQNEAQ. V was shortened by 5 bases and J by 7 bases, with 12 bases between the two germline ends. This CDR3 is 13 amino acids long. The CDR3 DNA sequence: TGTGCCAGCAGCCCAGGACAAGGCCAGCCCCAGCATTTT. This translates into CASSPGQGQPQHF. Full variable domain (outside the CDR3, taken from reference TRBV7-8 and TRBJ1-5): GAGVSQSPRYKVAKRGQDVALRCDPISGHVSLFWYQQALGQGPEFLTYFQNEAQLDKSGLPSDRFFAERPEGSVSTLKIQRTQQEDSAVYLCASSPGQGQPQHFGDGTRLSIL.

The CDR3 DNA is TGTGCCAGCAGCTCGGCACCAGGGACTAGCTCCTACGAGCAGTACTTC. It yields the protein CASSSAPGTSSYEQYF. The rearrangement links TRBV7-6 to TRBJ2-7; 8 nucleotides align to TRBD2. The length of the CDR3 is 16 residues. Germline V gene lookup returns CDR1 SGHVS and CDR2 FNYEAQ. V dropped 4 bases and J dropped 0; count of bases not matched to a gene: 8.

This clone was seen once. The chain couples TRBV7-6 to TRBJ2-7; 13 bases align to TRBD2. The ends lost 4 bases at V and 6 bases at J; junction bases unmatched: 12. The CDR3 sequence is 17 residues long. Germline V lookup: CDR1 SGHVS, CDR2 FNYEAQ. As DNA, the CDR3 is TGTGCCAGCAGCTCCCTACGGCCGGGACTAGCGGGAATCGAGCAGTACTTC. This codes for CASSSLRPGLAGIEQYF.

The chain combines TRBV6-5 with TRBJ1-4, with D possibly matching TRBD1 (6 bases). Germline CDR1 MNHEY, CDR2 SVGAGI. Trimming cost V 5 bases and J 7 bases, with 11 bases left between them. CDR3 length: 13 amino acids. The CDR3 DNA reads TGTGCCAGCAGTCCTCAGGGGTTTGAAAAACTGTTTTTT. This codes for CASSPQGFEKLFF.

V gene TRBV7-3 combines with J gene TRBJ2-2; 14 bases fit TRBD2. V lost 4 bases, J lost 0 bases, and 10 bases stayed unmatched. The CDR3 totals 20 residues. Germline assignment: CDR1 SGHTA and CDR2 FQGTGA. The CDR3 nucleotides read TGTGCCAGCAGCTCTACGGCCCGACTAGCGGGGGGGACGAACACCGGGGAGCTGTTTTTT. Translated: CASSSTARLAGGTNTGELFF.

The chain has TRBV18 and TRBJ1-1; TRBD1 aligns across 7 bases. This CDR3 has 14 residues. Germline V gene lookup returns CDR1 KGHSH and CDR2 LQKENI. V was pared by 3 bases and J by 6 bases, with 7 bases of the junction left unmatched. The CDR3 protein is CASSPKQGTAEAFF. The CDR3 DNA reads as TGTGCCAGCTCACCTAAACAGGGGACGGCTGAAGCTTTCTTT.

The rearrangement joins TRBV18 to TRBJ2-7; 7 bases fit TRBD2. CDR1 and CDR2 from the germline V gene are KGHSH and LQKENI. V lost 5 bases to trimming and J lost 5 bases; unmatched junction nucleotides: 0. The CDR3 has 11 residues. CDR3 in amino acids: CASSGGDEQYF. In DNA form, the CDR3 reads TGTGCCAGCTCAGGGGGGGACGAGCAGTACTTC. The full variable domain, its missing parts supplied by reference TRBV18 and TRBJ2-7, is NAGVMQNPRHLVRRRGQEARLRCSPMKGHSHVYWYRQLPEEGLKFMVYLQKENIIDESGMPKERFSAEFPKEGPSILRIQQVVRGDSAAYFCASSGGDEQYFGPGTRLTVT.